The T cell receptor beta chain under discussion was sequenced for a study of T cell responses to AZD1222 COVID-19 vaccine (dated by TCRdb to about 2021). Regarding the research as a whole: AZD1222 recipients with second doses at about 4 weeks or about 12 weeks were pooled, because spike-specific TCR depth and breadth did not differ between schedules. A total of 230 to 250 trial participants underwent TCR sequencing, of whom roughly 210 had received two doses of AZD1222 and around 25 had received two doses of the MenACWY control vaccine. Trial participants were enrolled by age into 18-55, 56-69 and 70-plus year subgroups, with around 150, 28 and 57 TCR-sequenced participants respectively. What the research found in general, with its limitations: Participants were mostly white British and included more females than males, and it was suggested by the authors that clonal diversity may have been underestimated. The 56-69-year group was small, and its depth increase did not reach significance, likely because of low power. Conclusions about previously exposed vaccinees were limited because only a handful of AZD1222 recipients were SARS-CoV-2 seropositive at baseline. Epitopes outside the regions mutated in the B.1.351 and B.1.1.7 variants were reportedly recognized by nearly half of the unique spike-specific TCRs. Vaccine-associated CD4 TCRs spanned the whole spike protein, with dominant responses in regions 160-218 and 743-854. No day 14 peak-response samples were available, so repertoires were characterized only after the peak T cell response. After two AZD1222 doses, both the breadth and the depth of spike-specific TCRs were significantly higher than at day 0 and than in MenACWY recipients.

In the paper's terms, the time point label means: baseline before first vaccination. Samples from vaccinated people were obtained from the UK trials COV001 and COV002, which included a single-blind randomized controlled phase 2/3 trial of AZD1222 (ChAdOx1 nCoV-19) in healthy adults. For TCRbeta chain sequencing, PBMC samples were collected from trial participants at day 0 and at day 28 after the second dose. The CDR3 regions of human TCRbeta chains were subjected to immunosequencing. The authors' pipeline ran thus. Repertoire TCRs were matched against a reference library of SARS-CoV-2-specific TCRs generated with the MIRA antigen-specificity platform. Breadth was defined as the fraction of unique TCRs that were SARS-CoV-2-associated, and depth was defined as the fraction of total T cells that were SARS-CoV-2-associated. Using the MIRA data, every spike-specific TCR was mapped to the spike region that the TCR reacted to and assigned to either a CD4 or a CD8 class. Log10-transformed breadth and depth values were compared by one-way ANOVA with Sidak's multiple comparisons tests. The immuneACCESS repertoire file appears here via TCRdb, limited to in-frame rearrangements. These files lack a portion of the clones; in checked studies, under half of the deficit traces to unresolved V genes, and the cause of the others is not known. For V, J and clone size, that table is used; D and trimming come from the DNA. This sample lists fewer than 110,000 clones; approximately 90% were detected once. The ten top clones hold approximately 22% of the sample.

Comments on this clone: No antigen is known for it. Qualities for individual bases were not recorded, and no much larger clone is one base off.

This TCR came from an adult in good health. Sequencing used peripheral blood, obtained on day 0 of AZD1222 vaccination.

The CDR3 corresponds to CASSRLAAAINTGELFF. The DNA reads as follows: TGTGCCAGCAGCCGGCTAGCGGCAGCCATAAACACCGGGGAGCTGTTTTTT. The chain is made from TRBV6-2 or TRBV6-3 and TRBJ2-2, with 7 central nucleotides matching TRBD2. The CDR3 contains 17 residues, cysteine and phenylalanine counted. Just the 51-base CDR3 DNA is kept, in frame starting at base 1. CDR1 and CDR2, per the germline V gene, are MNHEY and SVGEGT. From V the trimming removes 6 bases and from J it removes 2 bases, while the gene matches leave 12 bases of the junction unaccounted for.